This TCR beta chain was sequenced for a study of cytomegalovirus exposure and HLA in healthy donors. This clone was seen a single time. The antigen is not known. Unmatched junction bases numbered 20, after V lost 1 base and J lost 5 bases. CDR1 and CDR2 (germline): LGHNA, YSLEER. The CDR3 runs to 22 residues. Study conclusions and caveats: In most subjects, TCR beta sequences reportedly gave accurate predictions of HLA-A and HLA-B alleles.

Primers: 60 Vbeta forward and 13 Jbeta reverse. Method: immunoSEQ multiplex PCR; TCRdb's copy keeps in-frame clones and lacks some. Here the sample spans approximately 180,000 clones, about 90% being singletons. This TCR was recovered from a girl less than two years old in good health and CMV-seronegative. Material for sequencing was PBMCs. The chain employs TRBV4-3 and TRBJ2-5; 15 bases fit TRBD2. CDR3 residues: CASSQVARGHLGLAGGGETQYF. The CDR3 DNA reads TGCGCCAGCAGCCAAGTTGCCCGGGGTCATTTGGGACTAGCGGGAGGTGGGGAGACCCAGTACTTC.